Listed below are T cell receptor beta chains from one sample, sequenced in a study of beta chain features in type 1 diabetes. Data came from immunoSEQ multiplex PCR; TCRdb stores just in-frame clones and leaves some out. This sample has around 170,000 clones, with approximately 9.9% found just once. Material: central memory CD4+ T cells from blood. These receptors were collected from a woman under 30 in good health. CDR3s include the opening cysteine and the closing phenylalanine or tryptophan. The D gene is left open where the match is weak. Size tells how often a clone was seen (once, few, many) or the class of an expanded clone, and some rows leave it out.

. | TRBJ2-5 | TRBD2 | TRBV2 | CASTGRGGLETQYF | TGTGCCAGCACTGGCCGGGGGGGCCTAGAGACCCAGTACTTC
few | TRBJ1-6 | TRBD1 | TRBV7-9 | CASSSDREWSLHF | TGTGCCAGCAGCTCCGACAGGGAATGGTCCCTCCACTTT
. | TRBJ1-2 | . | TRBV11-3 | CASSQDSNYGYTF | TGTGCCAGCAGCCAAGACAGCAACTATGGCTACACCTTC
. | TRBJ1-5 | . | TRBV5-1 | CASSLLPGYSNQPQHF | TGCGCCAGCAGCTTGCTGCCAGGATATAGCAATCAGCCCCAGCATTTT
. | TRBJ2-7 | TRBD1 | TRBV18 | CASSPGTGEGYEQYF | TGTGCCAGCTCACCCGGGACAGGGGAAGGTTACGAGCAGTACTTC
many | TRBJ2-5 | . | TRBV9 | CASTPSLAEETQYF | TGTGCCAGCACCCCGTCTCTGGCCGAAGAGACCCAGTACTTC
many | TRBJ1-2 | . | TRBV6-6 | CASSPTGYGYTF | TGTGCCAGCAGTCCGACAGGCTATGGCTACACCTTC
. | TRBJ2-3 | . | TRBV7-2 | CASSSQLVSTDTQYF | TGTGCCAGCAGTTCGCAACTGGTTAGCACAGATACGCAGTATTTT
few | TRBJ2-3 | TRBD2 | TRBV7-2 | CASPPGTSGGVTDTQYF | TGTGCCAGCCCCCCCGGGACTAGCGGGGGGGTCACAGATACGCAGTATTTT
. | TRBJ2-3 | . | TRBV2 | CASSREQVADTQYF | TGTGCCAGCAGTCGGGAGCAGGTTGCAGATACGCAGTATTTT
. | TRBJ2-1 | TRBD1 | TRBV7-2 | CASRTGTGGYNEQFF | TGTGCCAGCAGGACCGGGACAGGGGGCTACAATGAGCAGTTCTTC
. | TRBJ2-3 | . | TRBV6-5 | CASSSGSTQYF | TGTGCCAGCAGTTCAGGCAGTACGCAGTATTTT
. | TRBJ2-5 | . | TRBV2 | CASSALGQYQETQYF | TGTGCCAGCAGCGCATTAGGACAGTACCAAGAGACCCAGTACTTC
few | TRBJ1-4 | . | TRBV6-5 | CASSPGAHVLFF | TGTGCCAGCAGTCCAGGGGCACACGTACTGTTTTTT
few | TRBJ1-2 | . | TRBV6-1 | CASSESLRTATYGYTF | TGTGCCAGCAGTGAATCCCTTCGGACAGCAACCTATGGCTACACCTTC
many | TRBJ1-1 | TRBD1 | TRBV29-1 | CSAVGRTGLPEAFF | TGCAGCGCCGTCGGGCGGACAGGTTTGCCTGAAGCTTTCTTT
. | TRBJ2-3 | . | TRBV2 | CASSRGPSPDTQYF | TGTGCCAGCAGCAGGGGCCCGTCCCCAGATACGCAGTATTTT
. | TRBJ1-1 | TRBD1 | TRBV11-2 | CASRKRGGQENTEAFF | TGTGCCAGCAGGAAAAGGGGGGGACAGGAGAACACTGAAGCTTTCTTT
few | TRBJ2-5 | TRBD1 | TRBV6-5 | CASSYSGNRGSTDQYF | TGTGCCAGCAGTTACTCCGGGAACAGGGGAAGTACAGACCAGTACTTC
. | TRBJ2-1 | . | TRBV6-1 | CASSEARSGYNEQFF | TGTGCCAGCAGTGAAGCCCGAAGCGGCTACAATGAGCAGTTCTTC
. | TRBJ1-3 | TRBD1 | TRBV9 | CASSASGTGGSGNTIYF | TGTGCCAGCAGCGCCTCCGGGACAGGGGGGTCTGGAAACACCATATATTTT
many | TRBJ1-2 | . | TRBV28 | CASRPEANYGYTF | TGTGCCAGCAGGCCGGAGGCTAACTATGGCTACACCTTC
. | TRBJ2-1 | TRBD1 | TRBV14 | CASSSRDGTGIFRNEQFF | TGTGCCAGCAGCTCAAGAGACGGGACAGGGATATTTCGCAATGAGCAGTTCTTC
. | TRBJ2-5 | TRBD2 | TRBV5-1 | CASSVGTSGVLGETQYF | TGCGCCAGCAGCGTCGGGACTAGCGGGGTCCTGGGAGAGACCCAGTACTTC
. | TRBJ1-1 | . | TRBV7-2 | CATGGQLNTEAFF | TGTGCCACCGGCGGGCAACTGAACACTGAAGCTTTCTTT
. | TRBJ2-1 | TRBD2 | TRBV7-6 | CASSLGLAGGQNEQFF | TGTGCCAGCAGCTTAGGTCTAGCGGGAGGGCAGAATGAGCAGTTCTTC
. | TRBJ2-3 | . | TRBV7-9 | CASSLGFGFNTDTQYF | TGTGCCAGCAGCTTAGGGTTTGGCTTTAACACAGATACGCAGTATTTT
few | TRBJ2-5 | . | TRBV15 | CATSRDRNRANF | TGTGCCACCAGCAGAGATAGGAACAGGGCGAACTTC
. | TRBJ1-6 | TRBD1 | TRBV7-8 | CASTYGQGLDSPLHF | TGTGCCAGCACCTACGGACAGGGTCTTGATTCACCCCTCCACTTT
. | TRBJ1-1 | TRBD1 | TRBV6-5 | CASSHGTGAEAFF | TGTGCCAGCAGTCATGGGACAGGGGCTGAAGCTTTCTTT
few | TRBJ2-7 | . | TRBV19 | CASTPDGKRWEQYF | TGTGCCAGTACTCCAGACGGGAAGAGATGGGAGCAGTACTTC
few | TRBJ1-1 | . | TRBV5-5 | CASSEQGNTEAFF | TGTGCCAGCAGCGAGCAGGGGAACACTGAAGCTTTCTTT
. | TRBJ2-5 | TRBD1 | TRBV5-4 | CASSSKGQGAWETQYF | TGTGCCAGCAGTTCCAAGGGACAGGGGGCATGGGAGACCCAGTACTTC
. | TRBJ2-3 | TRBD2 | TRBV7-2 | CASTSGLVTDTQYF | TGTGCCAGCACCTCGGGACTAGTTACAGATACGCAGTATTTT
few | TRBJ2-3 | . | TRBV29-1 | CSVAGDTDTQYF | TGCAGCGTTGCGGGGGATACAGATACGCAGTATTTT
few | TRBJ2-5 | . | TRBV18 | CASSPNSGRETQYF | TGTGCCAGCTCACCAAACTCGGGTCGGGAGACCCAGTACTTC
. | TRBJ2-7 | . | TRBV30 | CAWSGESRFYEQYF | TGTGCCTGGAGTGGAGAAAGCCGTTTCTACGAGCAGTACTTC
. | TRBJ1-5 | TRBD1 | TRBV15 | CATSSRTGNQPQHF | TGTGCCACCAGCAGTAGGACAGGGAATCAGCCCCAGCATTTT
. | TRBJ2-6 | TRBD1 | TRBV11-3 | CASSPGQGLSSGANVLTF | TGTGCCAGCAGCCCCGGACAGGGCCTAAGCTCTGGGGCCAACGTCCTGACTTTC
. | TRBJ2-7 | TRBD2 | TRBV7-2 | CASSPGLAIDEQYF | TGTGCCAGCAGCCCGGGACTAGCAATCGACGAGCAGTACTTC
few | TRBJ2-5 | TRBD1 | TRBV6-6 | CASSYGQGAQETQYF | TGTGCCAGCAGTTATGGACAGGGGGCACAAGAGACCCAGTACTTC
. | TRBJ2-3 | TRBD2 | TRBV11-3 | CASSLGAGGPLSTDTQYF | TGTGCCAGCAGCTTAGGAGCGGGAGGGCCTCTTAGTACAGATACGCAGTATTTT
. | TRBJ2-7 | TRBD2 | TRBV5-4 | CASSPKGLAGSSYEQYF | TGTGCCAGCAGCCCTAAGGGACTAGCGGGGAGCTCCTACGAGCAGTACTTC
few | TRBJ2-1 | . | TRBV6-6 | CASSYSSLDRGEQFF | TGTGCCAGCAGTTACAGTTCTCTGGATCGCGGAGAGCAGTTCTTC
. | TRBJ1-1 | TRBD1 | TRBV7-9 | CASSPPGQGAEAFF | TGTGCCAGCAGCCCACCGGGACAGGGGGCTGAAGCTTTCTTT
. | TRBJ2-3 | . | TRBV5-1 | CASSLAGEDTQYF | TGCGCCAGCAGCTTGGCCGGTGAAGATACGCAGTATTTT
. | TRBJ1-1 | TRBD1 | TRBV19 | CASSRQGIAEAFF | TGTGCCAGTAGTCGACAGGGGATTGCTGAAGCTTTCTTT
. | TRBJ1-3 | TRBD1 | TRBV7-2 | CASSQSTGGNTIYF | TGTGCCAGCAGCCAGTCGACAGGGGGAAACACCATATATTTT
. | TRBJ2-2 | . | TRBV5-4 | CASSLQGHTGELFF | TGTGCCAGCAGCTTGCAGGGGCACACCGGGGAGCTGTTTTTT
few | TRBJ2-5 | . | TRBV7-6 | CASSPLTRGGTQYF | TGTGCCAGCAGCCCCCTGACTAGGGGGGGGACCCAGTACTTC
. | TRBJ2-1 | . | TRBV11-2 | CASSSLDEQFF | TGTGCCAGCAGTTCCCTAGATGAGCAGTTCTTC
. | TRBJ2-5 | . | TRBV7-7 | CASSRDFRETQYF | TGTGCTAGCAGCCGGGACTTCCGAGAGACCCAGTACTTC
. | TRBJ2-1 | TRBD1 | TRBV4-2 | CASSGQGSYNEQFF | TGTGCCAGCAGCGGACAGGGGTCCTACAATGAGCAGTTCTTC
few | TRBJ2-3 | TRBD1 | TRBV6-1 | CASSPGTGSDTQYF | TGTGCCAGCAGTCCGGGGACAGGGTCGGATACGCAGTATTTT